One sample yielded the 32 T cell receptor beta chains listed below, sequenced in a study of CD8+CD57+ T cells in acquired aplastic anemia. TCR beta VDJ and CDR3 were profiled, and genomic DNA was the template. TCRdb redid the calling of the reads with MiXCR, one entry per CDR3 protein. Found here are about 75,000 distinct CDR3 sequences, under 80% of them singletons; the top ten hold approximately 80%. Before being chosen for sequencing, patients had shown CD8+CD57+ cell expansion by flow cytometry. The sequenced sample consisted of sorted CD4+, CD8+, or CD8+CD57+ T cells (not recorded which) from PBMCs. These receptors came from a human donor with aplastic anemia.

The CDR3 reads CASSSQSTDTQYF. The CDR3 nucleotides are TGTGCCAGCAGTTCCCAGAGCACAGATACGCAGTATTTT. This chain connects TRBV7-3 to TRBJ2-3, with D uncertain. Germline assignment: CDR1 SGHTA and CDR2 FQGTGA. Trimming left V 6 bases short and J 0 bases short, with 7 bases between. This CDR3 contains 13 residues.

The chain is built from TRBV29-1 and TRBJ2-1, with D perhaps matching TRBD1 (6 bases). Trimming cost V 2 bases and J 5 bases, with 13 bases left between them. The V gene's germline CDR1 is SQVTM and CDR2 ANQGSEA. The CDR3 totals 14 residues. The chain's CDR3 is CSVETGNFDNEQFF. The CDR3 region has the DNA TGCAGCGTTGAAACAGGGAATTTCGACAATGAGCAGTTCTTC.

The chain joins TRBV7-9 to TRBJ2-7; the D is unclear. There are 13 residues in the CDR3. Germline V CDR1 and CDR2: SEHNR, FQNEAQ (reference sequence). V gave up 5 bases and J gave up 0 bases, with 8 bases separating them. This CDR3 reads CASSQLGSYEQYF. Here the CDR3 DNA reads TGTGCCAGCAGCCAGTTAGGCTCCTACGAGCAGTACTTC.

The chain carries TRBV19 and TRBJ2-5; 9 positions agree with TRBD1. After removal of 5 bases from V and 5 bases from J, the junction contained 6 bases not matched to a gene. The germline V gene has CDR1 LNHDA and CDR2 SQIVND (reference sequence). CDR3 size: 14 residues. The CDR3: CASSVTGGGETQYF. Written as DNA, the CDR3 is TGTGCCAGTAGTGTAACAGGGGGCGGGGAGACCCAGTACTTC.

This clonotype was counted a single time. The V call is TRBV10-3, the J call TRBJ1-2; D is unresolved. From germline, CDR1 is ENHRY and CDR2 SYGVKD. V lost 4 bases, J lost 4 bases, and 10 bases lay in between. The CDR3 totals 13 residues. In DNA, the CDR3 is TGTGCCATCAGTGGTGCAGATTCCTATGGCTACACCTTC. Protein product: CAISGADSYGYTF.

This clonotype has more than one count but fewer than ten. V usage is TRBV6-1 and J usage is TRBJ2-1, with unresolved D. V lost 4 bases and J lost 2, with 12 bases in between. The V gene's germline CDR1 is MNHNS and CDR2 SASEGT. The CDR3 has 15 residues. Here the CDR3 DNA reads TGTGCCAGCAGTGTGGACGGAACCCCCTACAATGAGCAGTTCTTC. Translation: CASSVDGTPYNEQFF.

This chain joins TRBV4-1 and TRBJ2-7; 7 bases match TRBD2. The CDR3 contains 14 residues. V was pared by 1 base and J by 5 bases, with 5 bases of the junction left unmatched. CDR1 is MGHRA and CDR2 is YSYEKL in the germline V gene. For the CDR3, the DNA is TGCGCCAGCAGCCAAGTGGTACTAGCGAACGAGCAGTACTTC. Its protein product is CASSQVVLANEQYF.

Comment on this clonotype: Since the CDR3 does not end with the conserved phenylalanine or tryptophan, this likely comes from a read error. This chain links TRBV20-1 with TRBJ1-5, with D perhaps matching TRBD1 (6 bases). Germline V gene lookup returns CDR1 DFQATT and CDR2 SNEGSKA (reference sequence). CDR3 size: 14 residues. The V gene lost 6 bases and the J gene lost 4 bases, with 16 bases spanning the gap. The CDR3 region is CSARSGDTNQPQHL. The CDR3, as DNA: TGCAGTGCGAGAAGCGGGGACACAAATCAGCCCCAGCATCTT.

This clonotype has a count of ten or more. This chain's CDR3 is CASSPWTSSYEQYF. CDR3 coding DNA: TGTGCCAGCAGCCCCTGGACTAGCTCCTACGAGCAGTACTTC. The rearrangement uses TRBV7-2 and TRBJ2-7; 7 nucleotides match TRBD2. V was pared by 5 bases and J by 0 bases, with 4 bases of the junction left unmatched. The CDR3 is made up of 14 amino acids. CDR1 SGHTA and CDR2 FQGNSA come from the germline V gene.

CDR3 nucleotide sequence: TGTGCCAGCAGCTCGGGAGTCGGTAACACTGAAGCTTTCTTT. It specifies CASSSGVGNTEAFF. The chain recombines TRBV5-6 with TRBJ1-1; D is uncertain. V gave up 3 bases and J gave up 2 bases, with 11 bases separating them. The CDR3 runs 14 residues. CDR1 and CDR2 from the germline V gene are SGHDT and YYEEEE.

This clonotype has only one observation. This CDR3 reads CASSTGQTTNEKLFF. The DNA of the CDR3 is TGTGCCAGCAGTACTGGGCAGACAACTAATGAAAAACTGTTTTTT. V usage is TRBV4-2 and J usage is TRBJ1-4; D gene uncertain. This CDR3 region has 15 residues. CDR1 is LGHNA and CDR2 is YNFKEQ in the germline V gene. The germline V and J ends were trimmed by 6 bases and 0 bases, with 11 bases remaining between them.

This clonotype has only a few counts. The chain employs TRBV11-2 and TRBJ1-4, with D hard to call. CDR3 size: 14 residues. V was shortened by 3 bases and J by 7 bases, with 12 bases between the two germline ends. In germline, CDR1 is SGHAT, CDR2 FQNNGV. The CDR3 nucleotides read TGTGCCAGCAGCTTGATTGGACCGAGTGAAAAACTGTTTTTT. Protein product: CASSLIGPSEKLFF.

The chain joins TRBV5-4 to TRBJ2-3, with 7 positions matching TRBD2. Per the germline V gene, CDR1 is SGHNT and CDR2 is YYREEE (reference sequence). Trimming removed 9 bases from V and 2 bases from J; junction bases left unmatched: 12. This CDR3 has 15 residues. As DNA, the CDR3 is TGTGCCACCTATGCGGCGGGGGACCTCACAGATACGCAGTATTTT. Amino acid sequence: CATYAAGDLTDTQYF. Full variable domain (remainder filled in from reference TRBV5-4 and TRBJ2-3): ETGVTQSPTHLIKTRGQQVTLRCSSQSGHNTVSWYQQALGQGPQFIFQYYREEENGRGNFPPRFSGLQFPNYSSELNVNALELDDSALYLCATYAAGDLTDTQYFGPGTRLTVL.

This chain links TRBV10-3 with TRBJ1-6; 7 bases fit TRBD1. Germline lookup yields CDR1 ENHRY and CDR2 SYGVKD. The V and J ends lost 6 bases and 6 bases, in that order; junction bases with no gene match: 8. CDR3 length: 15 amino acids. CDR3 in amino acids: CAIRGDGTANSPLHF. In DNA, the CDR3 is TGTGCCATCAGAGGAGATGGGACAGCTAATTCACCCCTCCACTTT.

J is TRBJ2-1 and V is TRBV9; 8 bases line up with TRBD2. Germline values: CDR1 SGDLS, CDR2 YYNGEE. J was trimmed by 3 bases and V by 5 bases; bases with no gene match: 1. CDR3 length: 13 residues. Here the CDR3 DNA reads TGTGCCAGCAGTACTAGCGGCTACAATGAGCAGTTCTTC. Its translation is CASSTSGYNEQFF.

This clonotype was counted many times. The CDR3 region has the DNA TGTGCCACCGGAGGGGGGAACACTGAAGCTTTCTTT. Translating gives CATGGGNTEAFF. The chain uses TRBV10-3 and TRBJ1-1; weak D call: TRBD1 (6 bases). The CDR3 sequence is 12 residues long. Trimming took 10 bases from V and 1 from J, leaving 10 bases between them. Germline loops: CDR1 ENHRY, CDR2 SYGVKD.

The CDR3 loop is CASSYGSTGLYEQYF. The CDR3 nucleotides read TGTGCCAGCAGTTACGGGAGCACAGGACTCTACGAGCAGTACTTC. The chain is built from TRBV2 and TRBJ2-7; a possible D gene is TRBD2 (6 bases). The CDR3 runs to 15 residues. Germline-derived CDR1 and CDR2 are SNHLY and FYNNEI. V was pared by 5 bases and J by 3 bases, with 17 bases between. The full variable domain, completed using reference TRBV2 and TRBJ2-7, is EPEVTQTPSHQVTQMGQEVILRCVPISNHLYFYWYRQILGQKVEFLVSFYNNEISEKSEIFDDQFSVERPDGSNFTLKIRSTKLEDSAMYFCASSYGSTGLYEQYFGPGTRLTVT.

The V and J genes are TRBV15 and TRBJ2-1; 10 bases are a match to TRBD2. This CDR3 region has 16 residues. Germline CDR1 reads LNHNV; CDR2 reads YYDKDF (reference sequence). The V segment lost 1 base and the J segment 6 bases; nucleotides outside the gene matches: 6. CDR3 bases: TGTGCCACCAGCAGAGGTACTAGCGGGACATCCAATGAGCAGTTCTTC. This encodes CATSRGTSGTSNEQFF. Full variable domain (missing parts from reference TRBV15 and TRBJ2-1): DAMVIQNPRYQVTQFGKPVTLSCSQTLNHNVMYWYQQKSSQAPKLLFHYYDKDFNNEADTPDNFQSRRPNTSFCFLDIRSPGLGDTAMYLCATSRGTSGTSNEQFFGPGTRLTVL.

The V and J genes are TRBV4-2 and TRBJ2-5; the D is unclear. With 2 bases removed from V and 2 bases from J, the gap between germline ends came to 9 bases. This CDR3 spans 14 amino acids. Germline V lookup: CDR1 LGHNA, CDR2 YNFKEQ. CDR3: CASSQRLLQETQYF. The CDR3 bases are TGTGCCAGCAGCCAACGATTACTGCAAGAGACCCAGTACTTC.

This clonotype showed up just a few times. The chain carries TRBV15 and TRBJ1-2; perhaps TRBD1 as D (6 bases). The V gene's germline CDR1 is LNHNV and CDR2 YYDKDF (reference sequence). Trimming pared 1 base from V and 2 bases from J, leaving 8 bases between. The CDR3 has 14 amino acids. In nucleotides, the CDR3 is TGTGCCACCAGCAGAGGGGGGACAAACTATGGCTACACCTTC. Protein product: CATSRGGTNYGYTF.

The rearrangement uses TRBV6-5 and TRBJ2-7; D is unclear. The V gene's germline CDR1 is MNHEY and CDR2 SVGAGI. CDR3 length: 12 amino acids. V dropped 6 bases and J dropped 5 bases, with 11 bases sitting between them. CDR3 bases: TGTGCCAGCAGCGCCTCGAGGAACGAGCAGTACTTC. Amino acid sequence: CASSASRNEQYF.

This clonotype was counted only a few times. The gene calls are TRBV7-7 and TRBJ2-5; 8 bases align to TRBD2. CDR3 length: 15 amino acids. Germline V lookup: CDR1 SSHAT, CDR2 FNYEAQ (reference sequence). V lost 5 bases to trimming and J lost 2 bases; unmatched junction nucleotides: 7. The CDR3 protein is CASSPGGEGQETQYF. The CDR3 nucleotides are TGTGCCAGCAGCCCCGGGGGGGAGGGACAAGAGACCCAGTACTTC.

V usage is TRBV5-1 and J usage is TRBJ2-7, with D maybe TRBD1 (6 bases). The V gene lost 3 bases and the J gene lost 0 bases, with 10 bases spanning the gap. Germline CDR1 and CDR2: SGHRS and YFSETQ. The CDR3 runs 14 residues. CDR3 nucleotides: TGCGCCAGCAGCTGGGGGCTACCCTCCTACGAGCAGTACTTC. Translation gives CASSWGLPSYEQYF.

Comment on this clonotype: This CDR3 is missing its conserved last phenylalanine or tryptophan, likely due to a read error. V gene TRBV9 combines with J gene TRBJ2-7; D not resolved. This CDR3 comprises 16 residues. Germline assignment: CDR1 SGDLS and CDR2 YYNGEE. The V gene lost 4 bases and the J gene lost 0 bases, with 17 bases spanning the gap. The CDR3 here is CASSPPGAFTSYEQYC. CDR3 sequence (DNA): TGTGCCAGCAGCCCCCCAGGAGCGTTTACCTCCTACGAGCAGTACTGC.

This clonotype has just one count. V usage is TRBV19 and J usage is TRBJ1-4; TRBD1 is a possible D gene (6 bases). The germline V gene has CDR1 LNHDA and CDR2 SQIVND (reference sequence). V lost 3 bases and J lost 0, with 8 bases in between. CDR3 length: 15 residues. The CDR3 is CASSIDRSTNEKLFF. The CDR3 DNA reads TGTGCCAGTAGTATCGACAGGTCAACTAATGAAAAACTGTTTTTT.

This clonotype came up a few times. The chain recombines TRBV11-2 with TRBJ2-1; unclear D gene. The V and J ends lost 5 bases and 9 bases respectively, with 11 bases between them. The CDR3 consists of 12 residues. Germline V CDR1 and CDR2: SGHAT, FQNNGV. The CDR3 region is CASSPFPGEQFF. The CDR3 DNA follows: TGTGCCAGCAGCCCCTTCCCCGGTGAGCAGTTCTTC.

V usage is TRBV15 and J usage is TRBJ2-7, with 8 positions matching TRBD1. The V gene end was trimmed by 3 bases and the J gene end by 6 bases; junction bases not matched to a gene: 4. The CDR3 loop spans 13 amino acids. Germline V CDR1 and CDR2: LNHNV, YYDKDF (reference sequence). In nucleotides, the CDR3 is TGTGCCACCAGCAGCCAGGGGGCAACCGAGCAGTACTTC. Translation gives CATSSQGATEQYF.

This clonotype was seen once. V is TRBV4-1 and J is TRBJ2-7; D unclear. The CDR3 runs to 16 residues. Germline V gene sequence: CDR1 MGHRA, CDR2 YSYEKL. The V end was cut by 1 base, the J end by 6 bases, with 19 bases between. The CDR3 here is CASSQGLTASPLEQYF. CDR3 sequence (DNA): TGCGCCAGCAGCCAAGGGCTCACAGCCTCTCCCCTCGAGCAGTACTTC.

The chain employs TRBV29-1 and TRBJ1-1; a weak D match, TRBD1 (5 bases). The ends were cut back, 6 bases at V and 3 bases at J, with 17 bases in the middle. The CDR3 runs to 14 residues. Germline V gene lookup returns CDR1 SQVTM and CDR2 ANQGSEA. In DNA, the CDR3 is TGCAGCGTGATGAGGGGCCTGGGAGACACTGAAGCTTTCTTT. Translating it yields CSVMRGLGDTEAFF.

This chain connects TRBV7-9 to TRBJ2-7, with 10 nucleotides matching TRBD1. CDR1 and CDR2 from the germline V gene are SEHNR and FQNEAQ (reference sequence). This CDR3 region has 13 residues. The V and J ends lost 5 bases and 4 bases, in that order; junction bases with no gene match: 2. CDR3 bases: TGTGCCAGCAGCGGGGACAGGGGATACGAGCAGTACTTC. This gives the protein CASSGDRGYEQYF.

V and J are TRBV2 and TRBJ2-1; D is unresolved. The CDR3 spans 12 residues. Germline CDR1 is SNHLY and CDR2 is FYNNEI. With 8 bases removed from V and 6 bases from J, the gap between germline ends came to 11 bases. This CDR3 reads CASFLMVNEQFF. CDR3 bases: TGTGCCAGCTTCTTGATGGTCAATGAGCAGTTCTTC.

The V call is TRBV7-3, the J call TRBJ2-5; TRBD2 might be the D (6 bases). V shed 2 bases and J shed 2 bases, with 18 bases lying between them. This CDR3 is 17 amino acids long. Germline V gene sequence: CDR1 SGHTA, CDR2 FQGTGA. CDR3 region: CASSLRTTGIMQETQYF. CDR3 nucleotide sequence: TGTGCCAGCAGCTTACGGACTACGGGGATAATGCAAGAGACCCAGTACTTC.